Each of the 22 T cell receptor beta chains below was sequenced from the same sample in a study of response to subunit inactivated influenza vaccine. MiXCR, run by TCRdb on the RT-PCR reads, gives a single entry per CDR3 protein. The repertoire holds roughly 550,000 distinct CDR3 sequences, with approximately 20% as singletons. These records were also assigned to another study, of T cells expressing NK-cell markers. That paper adds: For TCR beta, cDNA was produced by 5'RACE template switching with UMIs.

Sequenced material: CD4+ T cells sorted from PBMCs, taken about 11 days after vaccination. The receptors were sampled from a man between 45 and 60 years old who received an inactivated influenza vaccine.

The chain employs TRBV5-1 and TRBJ2-1, with D perhaps matching TRBD1 (5 bases). The ends were cut back, 4 bases at V and 6 bases at J, with 14 bases in the middle. The germline V gene encodes CDR1 SGHRS and CDR2 YFSETQ. This CDR3 comprises 14 residues. The CDR3: CASSQGPAINEQFF. Written as DNA, the CDR3 is TGCGCCAGCAGCCAGGGCCCTGCGATCAATGAGCAGTTCTTC.

This clonotype has only a few counts. The rearrangement joins TRBV12-3 or TRBV12-4 to TRBJ1-5; D is ambiguous. V was pared by 1 base and J by 2 bases, with 9 bases between. The CDR3 sequence is 15 residues long. This chain's CDR3 is CASSLGTSGNQPQHF. CDR3 coding DNA: TGTGCCAGCAGTTTAGGCACGTCTGGCAATCAGCCCCAGCATTTT.

This clonotype occurred a few times. J is TRBJ1-4 and V is TRBV2; D not certain. Germline CDR1 SNHLY, CDR2 FYNNEI. V lost 6 bases, J lost 5 bases, and 13 bases lay in between. This CDR3 comprises 14 residues. The CDR3 region is CASRTGSVNEKLFF. In DNA form, the CDR3 reads TGTGCCAGCAGGACGGGCAGTGTGAATGAAAAACTGTTTTTT.

This clonotype was counted only a few times. The V call is TRBV20-1, the J call TRBJ2-3, with D uncertain. Germline assignment: CDR1 DFQATT and CDR2 SNEGSKA (reference sequence). Trimming stripped 3 bases from V and 1 base from J, with 11 bases between. The CDR3 covers 14 residues. CDR3 loop: CSASPPTGTDTQYF. In nucleotides, the CDR3 is TGCAGTGCTAGCCCCCCGACGGGCACAGATACGCAGTATTTT.

The chain combines TRBV6-2 or TRBV6-3 with TRBJ1-1; D is perhaps TRBD1 (6 bases). Per the germline V gene, CDR1 is MNHEY and CDR2 is SVGEGT. Trimming stripped 6 bases from V and 0 bases from J, with 17 bases between. The CDR3 is 16 residues long. This CDR3 reads CASRSKNRAMNTEAFF. The DNA of the CDR3 is TGTGCCAGCAGAAGCAAGAACAGGGCCATGAACACTGAAGCTTTCTTT.

The genes are TRBV6-1 and TRBJ1-4; a weak D match, TRBD1 (6 bases). V was shortened by 11 bases and J by 4 bases, with 23 bases between the two germline ends. The CDR3 runs 16 residues. The germline CDR1 and CDR2 sequences are MNHNS and SASEGT. The CDR3 nucleotides are TGTGCCTCGCGAGGTGGAGGGGGGGGATATAATGAAAAACTGTTTTTT. Translating gives CASRGGGGGYNEKLFF.

The gene calls are TRBV4-2 and TRBJ1-1; TRBD1 is a possible D gene (5 bases). Germline V lookup: CDR1 LGHNA, CDR2 YNFKEQ. This CDR3 comprises 14 residues. V shed 0 bases and J shed 5 bases, with 10 bases lying between them. The CDR3 coding sequence is TGTGCCAGCAGCCAAGAAGGAGGGGCAACTGAAGCTTTCTTT. It is translated as CASSQEGGATEAFF.

The rearrangement uses TRBV10-3 and TRBJ2-7; no firm D call. The CDR3 length is 14 residues. Trimming removed 0 bases from V and 5 bases from J, with 11 bases in between. The germline CDR1 and CDR2 sequences are ENHRY and SYGVKD. The CDR3 DNA reads TGTGCCATCAGTGAGTCTATAGGGATCAACGAGCAGTACTTC. It encodes CAISESIGINEQYF.

This clonotype was found a few times. The gene calls are TRBV7-2 and TRBJ2-7, with a possible D match to TRBD2 (5 bases). CDR1 and CDR2 (germline): SGHTA, FQGNSA. Trimming left V 0 bases short and J 7 bases short, with 10 bases between. The CDR3 loop spans 13 amino acids. The DNA of the CDR3 is TGTGCCAGCAGCTTAGCTGTACAGCGGGAGCAGTACTTC. As protein: CASSLAVQREQYF.

This clonotype came up a few times. The chain has TRBV5-6 and TRBJ2-1; D might be TRBD1 or TRBD2, each matching 6 bases. V lost 6 bases to trimming and J lost 0 bases, with 16 bases between them. The CDR3 has 16 amino acids. Germline CDR1 SGHDT, CDR2 YYEEEE. The CDR3 loop is CASTRGLKSSYNEQFF. Here the CDR3 DNA reads TGTGCCAGCACCAGGGGACTCAAAAGCTCCTACAATGAGCAGTTCTTC.

This rearrangement joins TRBV6-2 or TRBV6-3 to TRBJ2-7; 13 bases are a match to TRBD2. The CDR3 covers 15 residues. Germline V lookup: CDR1 MNHEY, CDR2 SVGEGT. Losses at the gene ends were 6 bases for V and 5 bases for J; bases not matched to a gene: 7. CDR3 nucleotides: TGTGCCAGCAGACGGACTAGCGGGAGTTCGAACGAGCAGTACTTC. It is translated as CASRRTSGSSNEQYF.

Only a few counts were recorded for this clonotype. This chain joins TRBV30 and TRBJ1-5; D gene unclear. The V end lost 0 bases, the J end lost 5 bases, and 11 bases lay between the germline ends. The CDR3 sequence is 14 residues long. Germline lookup yields CDR1 GTSNPN and CDR2 SVGIG (reference sequence). CDR3 in amino acids: CAWSVLVGDQPQHF. CDR3 bases: TGTGCCTGGAGTGTTCTAGTTGGGGATCAGCCCCAGCATTTT.

This clonotype was counted only a few times. The rearrangement links TRBV2 to TRBJ2-7, with D possibly being TRBD1 (5 bases). Trimming shortened V by 7 bases and J by 0 bases, and 13 bases separated the two germline ends. The germline gives CDR1 SNHLY, CDR2 FYNNEI. The CDR3 runs 14 residues. In DNA form, the CDR3 reads TGTGCCAGCACCCGAGACAGTCTCTCCTACGAGCAGTACTTC. Its protein is CASTRDSLSYEQYF.

This clonotype has a handful of counts. This rearrangement joins TRBV20-1 to TRBJ2-1; 9 nucleotides align to TRBD2. The length of the CDR3 is 15 residues. The germline V gene has CDR1 DFQATT and CDR2 SNEGSKA (reference sequence). V shed 6 bases, J shed 2 bases, and the junction held 8 bases outside the gene matches. CDR3 nucleotides: TGCAGTGCCCCTGGACTAGCGAATACCTACAATGAGCAGTTCTTC. Encoded protein: CSAPGLANTYNEQFF.

In this sample, this clonotype turned up many times. The V gene is TRBV12-3 or TRBV12-4, the J gene TRBJ2-7; 8 bases match TRBD1. This CDR3 region has 14 residues. The junction had 6 bases not matched to a gene; V was cut back by 6 bases and J by 2 bases. The CDR3 loop is CASSPGDRTYEQYF. CDR3 DNA: TGTGCCAGCAGCCCAGGGGACAGGACCTACGAGCAGTACTTC.

This clonotype has a handful of counts. The CDR3 region has the DNA TGTGCCAGCAGTACAGCGGCAGATACGCAGTATTTT. It yields the protein CASSTAADTQYF. The gene calls are TRBV12-3 or TRBV12-4 and TRBJ2-3; D might be TRBD2 (5 bases). The CDR3 has 12 residues. V gave up 5 bases and J gave up 4 bases, with 7 bases separating them.

The gene calls are TRBV24-1 and TRBJ2-7; no definite D call. The V gene lost 3 bases and the J gene lost 2 bases, with 7 bases spanning the gap. The germline V gene encodes CDR1 KGHDR and CDR2 SFDVKD. This CDR3 has 13 amino acids. The CDR3 DNA follows: TGTGCCACCAGTGATGGCCCAGCCTACGAGCAGTACTTC. It encodes CATSDGPAYEQYF.

Note on this clonotype: A much larger clonotype is one base distant, so this may be a read error. V is TRBV12-3 or TRBV12-4 and J is TRBJ2-2; TRBD1 is a possible D gene (6 bases). Trimming cost V 6 bases and J 4 bases, with 6 bases left between them. The CDR3 covers 12 residues. As DNA, the CDR3 is TGTGCCAGCAGAGGGGGCACCGGGGAGCTGTTTTTT. Translation: CASRGGTGELFF.

The J gene is TRBJ2-1, the V gene TRBV5-1; the match to TRBD1 covers 9 bases. Looked up from germline, CDR1 is SGHRS and CDR2 is YFSETQ. There are 15 residues in the CDR3. V dropped 4 bases and J dropped 9; count of bases not matched to a gene: 11. In DNA form, the CDR3 reads TGCGCCAGCAGCCCGAGGACAGGGGAGGGTAGTGAGCAGTTCTTC. It codes for CASSPRTGEGSEQFF.

This chain connects TRBV30 to TRBJ1-4; D gene ambiguous. The V gene's germline CDR1 is GTSNPN and CDR2 SVGIG (reference sequence). This CDR3 region has 14 residues. Between the trimmed V and J ends, which lost 0 bases and 7 bases, there was a span of 12 bases. CDR3 amino acids: CAWSVLPIGEKLFF. The CDR3 DNA reads as TGTGCCTGGAGTGTACTTCCCATCGGTGAAAAACTGTTTTTT.

The rearrangement joins TRBV28 to TRBJ1-6; 8 nucleotides line up with TRBD1. The CDR3 length is 17 residues. Trimming at V came to 6 bases and at J to 1 base, leaving 8 bases not matched to a gene. Germline CDR1 MDHEN, CDR2 SYDVKM. CDR3: CASRQNHRGSYNSPLHF. CDR3 DNA: TGTGCCAGCAGGCAAAACCACAGGGGGTCCTATAATTCACCCCTCCACTTT.

V usage is TRBV2 and J usage is TRBJ1-5, with D unclear. Germline assignment: CDR1 SNHLY and CDR2 FYNNEI. There are 15 residues in the CDR3. Trimming removed 2 bases from V and 2 bases from J, with 10 bases in between. This CDR3 is CASSEWRSRNQPQHF. The CDR3 DNA sequence: TGTGCCAGCAGTGAATGGCGATCCCGCAATCAGCCCCAGCATTTT.